The clone carrying this T cell receptor beta chain was seen a few times. The antigen remains undetermined. Every bit of the isolated RNA underwent reverse transcription, so sequencing read expressed TCRB transcripts. The assay was immunoSEQ multiplex PCR, and TCRdb's table has in-frame clones only and misses some. This sample has roughly 370,000 clones, with 11% to 15% found just once. CDR1 and CDR2 (germline): SGDLS, YYNGEE. The trim removed 4 bases at V and 9 bases at J, leaving 9 bases unmatched. The CDR3 totals 15 residues. The data are from a study of beta chain features in type 1 diabetes. Turning to the study itself: Sorted cells examined across all samples numbered approximately 100 million.

There was one heparinised blood draw per donor, averaging roughly 110 mL. Whole-study results and caveats: VDJ junctions sequenced from type 1 diabetes patients showed fewer insertions and more deletions.

The clonotype originates from a young man in good health. The sequenced material came from naive CD4+ T cells from blood. The rearrangement links TRBV9 to TRBJ2-1, with TRBD2 matching 11 bases. CDR3: CASSIVAGGYGEQFF. The CDR3 nucleotides read TGTGCCAGCAGCATTGTAGCGGGAGGGTATGGTGAGCAGTTCTTC.